Sequencing of this TCR beta chain was carried out in a study of memory CD4+ T cells and cytomegalovirus serostatus. The sample holds one count of this clone. In the original workflow: Out-of-frame sequences were removed, leaving roughly 2.1 million distinct TCRbeta sequences. Measured with immunoSEQ multiplex PCR; TCRdb has only the in-frame clones, and not every one. Clone size and the V and J calls come from that table; the DNA yielded D and trimming. The sample has 50,000 to 60,000 clones; 82% are singletons. Single viable CD3+CD4+CD8-CD45RO+ cells were sorted as the memory CD4+ T cells. CDR1 is LNHNV and CDR2 is YYDKDF in the germline V gene (reference sequence). J lost 7 bases, V lost 5 bases, and 10 bases had no gene match. This CDR3 contains 15 residues.

The rearrangement joins TRBV15 to TRBJ1-5, with 8 bases aligning to TRBD1. This TCR was sampled from an adult in good health and CMV-seronegative. The sequencing sample was made of memory CD4+ T cells from blood. The CDR3 region is CATSAQTGADQPQHF. In DNA form, the CDR3 reads TGTGCCACCAGCGCACAGACAGGGGCGGACCAGCCCCAGCATTTT.